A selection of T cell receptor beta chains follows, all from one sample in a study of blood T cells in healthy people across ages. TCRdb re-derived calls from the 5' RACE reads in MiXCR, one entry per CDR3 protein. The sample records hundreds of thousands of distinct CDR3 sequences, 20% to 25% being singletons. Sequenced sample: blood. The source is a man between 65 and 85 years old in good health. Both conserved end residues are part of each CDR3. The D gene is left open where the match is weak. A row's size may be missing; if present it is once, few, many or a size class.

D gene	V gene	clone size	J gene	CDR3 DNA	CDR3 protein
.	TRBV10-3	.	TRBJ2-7	TGTGCCATCAGTGAGGCTACATCCGGGACACCCCAAACCTACGAGCAGTACTTC	CAISEATSGTPQTYEQYF
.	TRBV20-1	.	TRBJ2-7	TGCAGTGCCAGTAGGGGCGGGCGTTCCTACGAGCAGTACTTC	CSASRGGRSYEQYF
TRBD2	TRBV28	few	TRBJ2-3	TGTGCCAGCAGTTGGACTAGCGGAACGACAGATACGCAGTATTTT	CASSWTSGTTDTQYF
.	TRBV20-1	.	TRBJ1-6	TGCAGTGCTAGCGACAGACAGAGCTCCTATAATTCACCCCTCCACTTT	CSASDRQSSYNSPLHF
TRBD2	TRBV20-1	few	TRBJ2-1	TGCAGTGCTAGTTCGGGACTAGCGGGAGTGGGGGAGCAGTTCTTC	CSASSGLAGVGEQFF
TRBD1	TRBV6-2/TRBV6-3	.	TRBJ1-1	TGTGCCAGCAGTTACGACCCGGGACAGGTAGACACTGAAGCTTTCTTT	CASSYDPGQVDTEAFF
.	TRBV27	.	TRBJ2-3	TGTGCCAGCAGTTTCCTATGGCGGGCCACAGATACGCAGTATTTT	CASSFLWRATDTQYF
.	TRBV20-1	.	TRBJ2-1	TGCAGTGCTAGCGGGGCCTCCTACAATGAGCAGTTCTTC	CSASGASYNEQFF
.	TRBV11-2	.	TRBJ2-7	TGTGCCAGCAGCTTAGTAGTCCACGACAAGCAGTACTTC	CASSLVVHDKQYF
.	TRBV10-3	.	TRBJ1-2	TGTGCCATCAGACTGACAGGCGCAAACTATGGCTACACCTTC	CAIRLTGANYGYTF
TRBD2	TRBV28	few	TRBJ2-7	TGTGCCAGCAGTTATGGACTAGCGGGAGACTACGAGCAGTACTTC	CASSYGLAGDYEQYF
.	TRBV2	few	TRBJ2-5	TGTGCCAGCTCAAAGGTTAGGGGGGAAGAGACCCAGTACTTC	CASSKVRGEETQYF
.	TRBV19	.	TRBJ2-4	TGTGCCAGTAGACTCCTTCAGACGGAGGGCATTCAGTACTTC	CASRLLQTEGIQYF
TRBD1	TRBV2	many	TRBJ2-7	TGTGCCAGCAGTCGACAGGGCCGCTACGAGCAGTACTTC	CASSRQGRYEQYF
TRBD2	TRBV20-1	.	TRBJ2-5	TGCAGTGCCCGCCCGACAGGGACTAGCGGGAATCAAGAGACCCAGTACTTC	CSARPTGTSGNQETQYF
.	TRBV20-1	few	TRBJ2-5	TGCAGTGCTAGTATAGCGGACAGAATTCTCCAAGAGACCCAGTACTTC	CSASIADRILQETQYF
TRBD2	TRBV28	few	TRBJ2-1	TGTGCCAGCACCCCTTACGGACTAGCGGACAATGAGCAGTTCTTC	CASTPYGLADNEQFF
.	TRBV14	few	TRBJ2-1	TGTGCCAGCAGCCAAGTACAAGTCTACTCCTACAATGAGCAGTTCTTC	CASSQVQVYSYNEQFF
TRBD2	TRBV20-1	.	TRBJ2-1	TGCGGTGCTAGAGATACTTCCGGGCTAGCGGGGAACTCCTACAATGAGCAGTTCTTC	CGARDTSGLAGNSYNEQFF
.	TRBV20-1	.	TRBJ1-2	TGCAGTGCTAGAGATATTGGCCGGTGGGATAACTATGGCTACACCTTC	CSARDIGRWDNYGYTF
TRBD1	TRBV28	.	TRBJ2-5	TGTGCCAGCAGTACAGGGGACCAAGAGACCCAGTACTTC	CASSTGDQETQYF
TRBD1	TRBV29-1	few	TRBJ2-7	TGCAGCGCTGGCCGGGACAGTAACTACGAGCAGTACTTC	CSAGRDSNYEQYF
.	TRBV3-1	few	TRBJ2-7	TGTGCCAGCAGCCAGGGTCATTCCTACGAGCAGTACTTC	CASSQGHSYEQYF
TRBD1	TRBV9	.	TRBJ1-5	TGTGCCAGCAGCGTAACAGGGGGAAGCAATCAGCCCCAGCATTTT	CASSVTGGSNQPQHF
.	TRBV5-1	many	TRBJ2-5	TGCGCCAGCAGCGAGCCCACGGACTTCTACTTAAAAGAGACCCAGTACTTC	CASSEPTDFYLKETQYF
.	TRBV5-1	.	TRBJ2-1	TGCGCCAGCAGCTTGGAGTATGAGGAGACCCAGTTCTTC	CASSLEYEETQFF
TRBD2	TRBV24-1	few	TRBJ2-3	TGTGCCACCAGTGGAGTAGCGGGAGTGCGCACAGATACGCAGTATTTT	CATSGVAGVRTDTQYF
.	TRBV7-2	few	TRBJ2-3	TGTGCCAGCAGTTACCTGGGACGTACGGCTAGCACAGATACGCAGTATTTT	CASSYLGRTASTDTQYF
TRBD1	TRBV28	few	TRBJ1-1	TGTGCCAGCAGTTTAGCAGGGGGCCGTGAAGCTTTCTTT	CASSLAGGREAFF
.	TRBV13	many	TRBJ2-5	TGTGCCAGCAGCTTAGGGGGGAATCAAGAGACCCAGTACTTC	CASSLGGNQETQYF
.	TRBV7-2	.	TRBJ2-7	TGTGCCAGCAGCTTCATGAGCTACGAGCAGCACTTC	CASSFMSYEQHF
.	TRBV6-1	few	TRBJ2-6	TGTGCCAGCAGACGCCGCGGATCGGTGATTGGGGCCAACGTCCTGACTTTC	CASRRRGSVIGANVLTF
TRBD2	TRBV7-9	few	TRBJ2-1	TGTGCCAGCAGCTTAGCGTCAGCGGGAAACAATGAGCAGTTCTTC	CASSLASAGNNEQFF
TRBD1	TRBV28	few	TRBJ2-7	TGTGCCAGCAGTTTCCCGACAGGGGACACCTACGAGCAGTACTTC	CASSFPTGDTYEQYF
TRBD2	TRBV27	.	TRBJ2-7	TGTGCCAGCAGTTTTGGTGGACTAGCGGGGGACGAGCAGTACTTC	CASSFGGLAGDEQYF
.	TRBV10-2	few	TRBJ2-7	TGCGCCAGCACCTCGGGTCTTCTAGCTAGCTACGAGCAGTACTTC	CASTSGLLASYEQYF
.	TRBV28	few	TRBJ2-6	TGTGCCAGCAGGCCCCAGGGATCCGGGGCCAACGTCCTGACTTTC	CASRPQGSGANVLTF
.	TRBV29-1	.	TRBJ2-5	TGCAGCGTTGATGGACAGCTACCTTATTGGGAGACCCAGTACTTC	CSVDGQLPYWETQYF
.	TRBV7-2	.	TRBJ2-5	TGTGCCAGCAGCTCGTCTCAAGGGGAGACCCAGTACTTC	CASSSSQGETQYF
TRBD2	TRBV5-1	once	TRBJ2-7	TGCGCCAGCAGCTGGGGAGGGGAATACGAGCAGTACTTC	CASSWGGEYEQYF
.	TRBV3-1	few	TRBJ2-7	TGTGCCAGCAGCCAAGCGCAGGGGCGGTACGAGCAGTACTTC	CASSQAQGRYEQYF
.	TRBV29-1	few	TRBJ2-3	TGCAGCGTTTCCAGGGGCCAGAGCACAGATACGCAGTATTTT	CSVSRGQSTDTQYF
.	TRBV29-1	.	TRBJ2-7	TGCAGCGCCGAGCAGTCCTACGAGCAGTACTTC	CSAEQSYEQYF
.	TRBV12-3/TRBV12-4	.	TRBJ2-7	TGTGCCAGCAGTTTACGGGCTCTAGCAGGGCACGAGCAGTACTTC	CASSLRALAGHEQYF
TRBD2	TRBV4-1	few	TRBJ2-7	TGCGCCAGCAGCCGCTTGGGGGCTAGCGGGAGATACGAGCAGTACTTC	CASSRLGASGRYEQYF
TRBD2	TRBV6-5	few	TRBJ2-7	TGTGCCAGCAGAGTTACTAGCGGGACTACCTACGAGCAGTACTTC	CASRVTSGTTYEQYF
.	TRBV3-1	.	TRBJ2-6	TGTGCCAGTTTACCTGGGGCCAACGTCCTGACTTTC	CASLPGANVLTF
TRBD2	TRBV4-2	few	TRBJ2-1	TGTGCCAGCAGCCAGGGGCCTAGCGGGAGTCCCAACAATGAGCAGTTCTTC	CASSQGPSGSPNNEQFF
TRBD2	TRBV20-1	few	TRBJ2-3	TGCAGTGCCCAAGATTGGGCTAGCGGGAACACAGATACGCAGTATTTT	CSAQDWASGNTDTQYF